The clone carrying this TCR beta chain was observed a few times. Its antigen is unidentified. The sample originates from a study of T cell responses to AZD1222 COVID-19 vaccine. For the study at large: The analysis combined second doses at about 4 or about 12 weeks.

Whole-study findings and limits: Only six people who got AZD1222 tested seropositive at baseline. Vaccine-associated CD4 TCRs spanned spike, dominant at 160-218 and 743-854. Unmutated variant regions are reportedly the target of nearly half of TCRs that are spike-specific.

Data came from immunoSEQ multiplex PCR; TCRdb stores just in-frame clones and leaves some out. This table holds some 120,000 clones, approximately 83% found once. This clonotype originated in an adult in good health. This material consisted of peripheral blood, taken on day 0 of AZD1222 vaccination.

The CDR3 loop is CASSPDRGGGNQPQHF. The CDR3, as DNA: TGTGCCAGCAGCCCGGACAGGGGAGGGGGCAATCAGCCCCAGCATTTT. The chain links TRBV7-2 to TRBJ1-5; 9 bases align to TRBD1. The CDR3 spans 16 residues. The J segment lost 2 bases and the V segment lost 5 bases, leaving 7 bases of the junction unmatched. The germline gives CDR1 SGHTA, CDR2 FQGNSA.